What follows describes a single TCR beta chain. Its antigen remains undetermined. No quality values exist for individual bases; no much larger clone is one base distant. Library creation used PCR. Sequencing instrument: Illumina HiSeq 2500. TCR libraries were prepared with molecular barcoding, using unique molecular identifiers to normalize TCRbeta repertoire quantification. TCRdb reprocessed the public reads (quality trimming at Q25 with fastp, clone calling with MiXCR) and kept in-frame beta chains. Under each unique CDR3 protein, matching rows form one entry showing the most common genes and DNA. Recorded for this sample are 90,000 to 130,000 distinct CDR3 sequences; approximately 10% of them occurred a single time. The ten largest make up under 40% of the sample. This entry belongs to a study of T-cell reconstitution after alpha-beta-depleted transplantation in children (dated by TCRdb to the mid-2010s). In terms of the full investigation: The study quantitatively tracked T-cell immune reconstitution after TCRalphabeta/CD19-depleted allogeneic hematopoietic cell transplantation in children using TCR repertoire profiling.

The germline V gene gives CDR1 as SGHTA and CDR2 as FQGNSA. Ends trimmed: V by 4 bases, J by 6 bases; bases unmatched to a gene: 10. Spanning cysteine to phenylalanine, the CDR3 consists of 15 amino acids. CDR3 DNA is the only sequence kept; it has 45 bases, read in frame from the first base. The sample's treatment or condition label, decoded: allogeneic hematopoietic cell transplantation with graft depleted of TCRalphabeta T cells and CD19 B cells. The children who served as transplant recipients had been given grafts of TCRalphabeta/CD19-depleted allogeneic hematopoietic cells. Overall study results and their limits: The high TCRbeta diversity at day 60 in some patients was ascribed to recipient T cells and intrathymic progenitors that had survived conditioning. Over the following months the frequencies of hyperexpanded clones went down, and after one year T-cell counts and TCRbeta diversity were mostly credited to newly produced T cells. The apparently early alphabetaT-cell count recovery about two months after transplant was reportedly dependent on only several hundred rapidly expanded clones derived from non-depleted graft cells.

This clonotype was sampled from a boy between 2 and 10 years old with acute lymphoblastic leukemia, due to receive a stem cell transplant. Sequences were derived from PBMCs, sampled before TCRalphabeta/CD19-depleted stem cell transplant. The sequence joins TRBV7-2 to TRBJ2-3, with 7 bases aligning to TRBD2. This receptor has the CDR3 CASSSRLAGPDTQYF. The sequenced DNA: TGTGCCAGCAGCTCCAGACTAGCCGGGCCCGATACGCAGTATTTT.